This TCR beta chain was sequenced for a study of T cells in Graves' hyperthyroidism and ophthalmopathy (dated by TCRdb to the late 2010s). As for the study more broadly: Peripheral blood samples were taken at initial diagnosis, before any treatment was given. The paper reports TCR Vbeta CDR3 sequencing of roughly 140 peripheral blood samples: around 41 ophthalmopathy, over 70 hyperthyroidism and around 17 progressor patients. The roughly 90 discovery patients were divided at random into training and test sets in a 7:3 ratio. Once sampling was done, hyperthyroidism patients were given methimazole at a starting dose of 30 mg daily, whereas ophthalmopathy patients were given high-dose intravenous methylprednisolone. TCR V-J signatures able to tell the groups apart were searched for in a discovery cohort of 90 to 100 patients, of whom more than 40 had Graves' ophthalmopathy and around 56 had stable Graves' hyperthyroidism. An independent validation cohort of 18 to 20 hyperthyroidism patients and 17 patients who later progressed to ophthalmopathy tested prospective prediction of ophthalmopathy. Thyroid tissue and blood T-cell repertoires from six Graves' hyperthyroidism patients were also compared in the study. The investigation overall reported the following: Most expanded thyroid clonotypes (frequency above 0.001) were also detected in blood, suggesting blood repertoires may reflect thyroid immune responses. A model built on a 13 V-J signature distinguished ophthalmopathy from stable hyperthyroidism, reaching 85% to 90% sensitivity and around 82% specificity in cross-validation and 80%/75% in testing. In validation, progression to ophthalmopathy was predicted by the model with about 70% sensitivity and 72% to 85% specificity, a median of around 6.5 months before onset. Sample size was not statistically predetermined, and blinding of investigators to group allocation was not performed.

The TCR beta CDR3 regions were amplified from the RNA transcripts. A first-round RT-PCR of the TCR CDR3 used the HTBI primer set with the Qiagen OneStep RT-PCR kit. The libraries were constructed in a second round of multiplex PCR and then size-selected and purified. Sequencing of the libraries was done on an Illumina HiSeq2000 using paired-end 100 bp reads. As for the authors' bioinformatics: Raw data were processed with SOAPnuke, discarding reads with adapters, uncalled bases, mean Phred below 15, or no exact constant-primer or identifier match. COPE v1.2.5 was used to merge the high-quality paired reads, and each unique nucleotide sequence was defined as a clonotype. MiTCR v1.1 was used to align clonotypes to the IMGT TRBV, TRBD and TRBJ reference segments. The analysis was restricted to V-J combinations with a frequency above 0.0001, which together covered 99.2% of the repertoires. The TCS score was defined as F50 (clonal expansion) divided by E x V (chaos), with BLOSUM62-based TCRdist calculated between CDR3 peptides within each V-J. Welch's t-statistics and random forest reduced roughly 530 V-J features to 13, which were used in a naive Bayes classifier (R e1071). TCRdb took the public reads, trimmed them with fastp at Q25, ran MiXCR for clone calling and kept in-frame beta chains. Identical CDR3 proteins give one entry, which carries the most common genes and DNA. Here the V and J calls rest on TCRdb's processing, not on the authors' analysis. The sample table records about 290,000 distinct CDR3 sequences; roughly 15% of these occur just once. Clones ranked in the top ten supply about 8% of the sample.

Hyperthyroidism patients were newly diagnosed, had a disease duration of under 2 months, and were aged 18 to 65 years. Any patient with an uncontrolled infection, another autoimmune disease, pregnancy or lactation was excluded. Clinical symptoms, serum thyroxine and TRAb, thyroid ultrasound, and orbital computed tomography formed the basis for the diagnoses. For progressor patients, blood was drawn at the first diagnosis of hyperthyroidism, before any ophthalmopathy symptoms had appeared. PBMCs were separated from 10 ml of fresh peripheral blood using Ficoll-Paque density gradient centrifugation. Progressor patients were initially diagnosed with Graves' hyperthyroidism and developed ophthalmopathy during follow-up. Trizol reagent was used to extract total RNA, and RNA quality was then checked on an Agilent 2100 Bioanalyzer. Here V drops 1 base and J drops 2 bases, and the junction holds 4 bases not matched to any gene. CDR1 and CDR2, looked up from the germline V gene (reference sequence), are LGHDT and YNNKEL. The CDR3 contains 15 residues, cysteine and phenylalanine counted. Only CDR3 DNA remains: 45 bases, in frame from the first base.

In its sample, this clonotype was seen many times. Its target antigen remains unknown. Qualities for individual bases were not recorded, and no much larger clone is one base off. Here the chain combines TRBV3-1 and TRBJ2-7; 8 bases in the middle match TRBD2. This receptor was taken from a young woman with Graves' hyperthyroidism that later progressed to Graves' ophthalmopathy. Sequencing used blood. The CDR3 reads as follows: CASSQASGSAYEQYF. The bases read TGTGCCAGCAGCCAAGCGAGCGGGAGTGCCTACGAGCAGTACTTC.